This passage covers 27 T cell receptor beta chains from one sample sequenced in a study of blood T cells in healthy people across ages. Through a sample-barcoded 5' primer and a J-beta primer mix, a second PCR was run for about 6 to 12 cycles. TCRdb fed the 5' RACE reads into MiXCR, producing one record per CDR3 protein. The table lists roughly 1.5 million distinct CDR3 sequences, about 45% of them singletons. The sample taken for sequencing was blood. All receptors come from a woman aged 18-29 years in good health.

A few counts support this clonotype. The chain is built from TRBV12-3 or TRBV12-4 and TRBJ1-2; D may be TRBD1 (5 bases). The ends were cut back, 6 bases at V and 8 bases at J, with 16 bases in the middle. The CDR3 contains 13 residues. The CDR3 loop is CASSHFRWGGYTF. The CDR3 coding sequence is TGTGCCAGCAGCCACTTTCGGTGGGGGGGCTACACCTTC.

The chain links TRBV4-3 to TRBJ2-1, with D possibly being TRBD1 (5 bases). The CDR3 is made up of 15 amino acids. V shed 4 bases and J shed 4 bases, with 14 bases lying between them. Germline V lookup: CDR1 LGHNA, CDR2 YSLEER. CDR3 bases: TGCGCCAGCAGCCGAGATCTGGGGCCATACAATGAGCAGTTCTTC. Protein sequence: CASSRDLGPYNEQFF.

This chain uses TRBV27 with TRBJ1-6; TRBD1 is a possible D gene (6 bases). Germline assignment: CDR1 MNHEY and CDR2 SMNVEV (reference sequence). The CDR3 loop spans 15 amino acids. Trimming stripped 3 bases from V and 6 bases from J, with 12 bases between. The CDR3 sequence is CASSLATGFNSPLHF. CDR3 bases: TGTGCCAGCAGTTTGGCGACAGGCTTTAATTCACCCCTCCACTTT.

As for this clonotype: At one end the junction does not follow the germline gene, possibly because of a read error. The V gene is TRBV7-2, the J gene TRBJ2-3; perhaps TRBD1 as D (5 bases). CDR3 length: 14 residues. The germline V gene encodes CDR1 SGHTA and CDR2 FQGNSA. The chain's CDR3 is CVSSRVVSSDTQYF. CDR3 in DNA: TGTGTCAGCAGCAGGGTTGTGAGTTCCGATACGCAGTATTTT. The full variable domain, with the rest looked up from reference TRBV7-2 and TRBJ2-3, is GAGVSQSPSNKVTEKGKDVELRCDPISGHTALYWYRQSLGQGLEFLIYFQGNSAPDKSGLPSDRFSAERTGGSVSTLTIQRTQQEDSAVYLCVSSRVVSSDTQYFGPGTRLTVL.

The chain is built from TRBV4-1 and TRBJ1-3; TRBD1 matches at 7 bases. The length of the CDR3 is 15 residues. Germline V gene lookup returns CDR1 MGHRA and CDR2 YSYEKL. The J segment lost 4 bases and the V segment lost 6 bases, leaving 9 bases of the junction unmatched. The CDR3 loop reads CASRRGPLAGNTIYF. The DNA of the CDR3 is TGCGCCAGCAGGAGGGGGCCCCTCGCCGGAAACACCATATATTTT.

This clonotype was seen only a few times. This sequence joins TRBV12-3 or TRBV12-4 and TRBJ1-5; D uncertain. The CDR3 covers 14 residues. With 3 bases removed from V and 1 base from J, the gap between germline ends came to 7 bases. The CDR3: CASSFRPSNQPQHF. CDR3 nucleotide sequence: TGTGCCAGCAGTTTCCGACCAAGCAATCAGCCCCAGCATTTT.

The sample holds one count of this clonotype. One end of the junction is discordant with germline, which a read error may explain. The V call is TRBV7-7, the J call TRBJ2-3, with 10 positions matching TRBD2. CDR1 SSHAT and CDR2 FNYEAQ come from the germline V gene (reference sequence). The CDR3 runs 17 residues. This CDR3 reads CASSRTGTSDHTDTQYF. The DNA of the CDR3 is TGTGCTAGCAGCCGAACCGGGACTAGCGACCACACAGATACGCAGTATTTT.

This chain joins TRBV29-1 and TRBJ2-2, with D unclear. The V end lost 4 bases, the J end lost 0 bases, and 6 bases lay between the germline ends. This CDR3 region has 13 residues. CDR1 SQVTM and CDR2 ANQGSEA come from the germline V gene. CDR3 protein: CSVVPTNTGELFF. Here the CDR3 DNA reads TGCAGCGTTGTACCTACGAACACCGGGGAGCTGTTTTTT.

The chain is built from TRBV21-1 and TRBJ2-3. TRBV21-1 is classified as a pseudogene. The CDR3 spans 15 residues. CDR3 coding DNA: TGTGCCAGCAGCAAAATCGGCATCACAGCGGATACGCAGTATTTT. Protein product: CASSKIGITADTQYF.

The chain carries TRBV7-2 and TRBJ1-2, with D tentatively TRBD1 (6 bases). The germline V gene encodes CDR1 SGHTA and CDR2 FQGNSA. V shed 7 bases and J shed 8 bases, with 20 bases lying between them. CDR3 size: 14 residues. The CDR3 region has the DNA TGTGCCAGCACCCAGGTTGGGGGGCGCAAAGGCTACACCTTC. It is translated as CASTQVGGRKGYTF. The full variable domain, rest sourced from reference TRBV7-2 and TRBJ1-2, is GAGVSQSPSNKVTEKGKDVELRCDPISGHTALYWYRQSLGQGLEFLIYFQGNSAPDKSGLPSDRFSAERTGGSVSTLTIQRTQQEDSAVYLCASTQVGGRKGYTFGSGTRLTVV.

The rearrangement joins TRBV2 to TRBJ2-3, with D perhaps assigned TRBD1 or TRBD2 (5 bases each). The V end was cut by 4 bases, the J end by 4 bases, with 9 bases between. This CDR3 region has 13 residues. CDR1 and CDR2 (germline): SNHLY, FYNNEI. In DNA, the CDR3 is TGTGCCAGCAGTGGAGGGGTGGCAGATACGCAGTATTTT. This gives the protein CASSGGVADTQYF.

This clonotype occurred a few times. The rearrangement joins TRBV6-5 to TRBJ1-2, with D hard to call. CDR3 length equals 16 residues. Germline CDR1 and CDR2: MNHEY and SVGAGI. V was shortened by 6 bases and J by 3 bases, with 20 bases between the two germline ends. CDR3 protein: CASSPRDPLFHYGYTF. The CDR3 DNA follows: TGTGCCAGCAGCCCTCGCGACCCCCTATTCCACTATGGCTACACCTTC.

The chain combines TRBV18 with TRBJ1-4; 7 bases fit TRBD1. CDR3 length equals 11 residues. Germline V gene data show CDR1 as KGHSH and CDR2 as LQKENI. The trim removed 6 bases at V and 14 bases at J, leaving 6 bases unmatched. The CDR3, as DNA: TGTGCCAGCTCCGGGACAGTCGGGCTGTTTTTT. Translation gives CASSGTVGLFF.

This clonotype has more than one count but fewer than ten. The junction does not match germline at one end; this may be a read error. The V call is TRBV12-3 or TRBV12-4, the J call TRBJ2-5, with TRBD2 matching over 7 bases. The CDR3 is 14 amino acids. CDR3 DNA sequence: TGTGCCAGCAGGCAACTAGCGAATAAGGAGACCCGGTACTTC. It codes for CASRQLANKETRYF.

This clonotype has only a few counts. This sequence joins TRBV18 and TRBJ2-7; 9 bases are a match to TRBD2. This CDR3 has 14 residues. The germline V gene has CDR1 KGHSH and CDR2 LQKENI. J was trimmed by 6 bases and V by 3 bases; bases with no gene match: 6. CDR3 sequence reads: CASSPSGGEGEQYF. CDR3 coding DNA: TGTGCCAGCTCACCTAGCGGGGGAGAAGGCGAGCAGTACTTC.

In this sample, this clonotype turned up a few times. The CDR3 region is CASSLRLADSYNEQFF. CDR3 DNA: TGCGCCAGCAGCTTGCGACTAGCCGACTCCTACAATGAGCAGTTCTTC. The J gene is TRBJ2-1, the V gene TRBV4-1; 7 bases align to TRBD2. The CDR3 sequence is 16 residues long. CDR1 is MGHRA and CDR2 is YSYEKL in the germline V gene. The junction had 7 bases not matched to a gene; V was cut back by 5 bases and J by 0 bases.

This clonotype appeared once. The V and J genes are TRBV30 and TRBJ2-3; unclear D gene. The germline gives CDR1 GTSNPN, CDR2 SVGIG (reference sequence). Trimming stripped 4 bases from V and 8 bases from J, with 7 bases between. The CDR3 has 10 residues. The DNA of the CDR3 is TGTGCCTGGAAATCGGGTACGCAGTATTTT. Translating gives CAWKSGTQYF.

The chain is built from TRBV6-2 or TRBV6-3 and TRBJ2-7; 13 bases are shared with TRBD2. In germline, CDR1 is MNHEY, CDR2 SVGEGT. The CDR3 extends over 16 amino acids. V gave up 6 bases and J gave up 3 bases; unmatched junction bases: 8. The CDR3 sequence is CASRRQTSGRFYEQYF. In DNA form, the CDR3 reads TGTGCCAGCAGGCGCCAGACTAGCGGGAGGTTCTACGAGCAGTACTTC.

This clonotype has just a few counts. The CDR3 DNA reads as TGTGCCAGTTTCAAATACAATGAGCAGTTCTTC. Translated, it gives CASFKYNEQFF. The chain joins TRBV27 to TRBJ2-1; D remains unclear. Germline CDR1 and CDR2: MNHEY and SMNVEV (reference sequence). Between the trimmed V and J ends, which lost 9 bases and 4 bases, there was a span of 7 bases. The length of the CDR3 is 11 residues.

This clonotype was picked up a small number of times. The chain is built from TRBV20-1 and TRBJ2-1; 9 nucleotides align to TRBD1. The J segment lost 3 bases and the V segment lost 5 bases, leaving 5 bases of the junction unmatched. The CDR3 sequence is 14 residues long. CDR1 DFQATT and CDR2 SNEGSKA come from the germline V gene (reference sequence). In DNA form, the CDR3 reads TGCAGTGCTGGCCGGGACAGGGACTACAATGAGCAGTTCTTC. This encodes CSAGRDRDYNEQFF.

The rearrangement joins TRBV15 to TRBJ2-1; D possibly matches TRBD1 or TRBD2 (6 bases each). The CDR3 contains 15 residues. The germline V and J ends were trimmed by 2 bases and 1 base, with 9 bases remaining between them. Per germline, CDR1 LNHNV and CDR2 YYDKDF (reference sequence). CDR3 residues: CATSRSGASYNEQFF. The CDR3 nucleotides are TGTGCCACCAGCAGATCGGGGGCTTCCTACAATGAGCAGTTCTTC.

This clonotype was seen repeatedly, ten times or more. V and J are TRBV5-1 and TRBJ2-3; D unclear. V was clipped by 5 bases and J by 0 bases, with 10 bases between them. In germline, CDR1 is SGHRS, CDR2 YFSETQ. This CDR3 contains 14 residues. The CDR3 region has the DNA TGCGCCAGCAGATCCTTTTCTAGCACAGATACGCAGTATTTT. Translated, it gives CASRSFSSTDTQYF.

Only a few counts were recorded for this clonotype. The chain joins TRBV28 to TRBJ2-7, with 9 bases matching TRBD1. Per the germline V gene, CDR1 is MDHEN and CDR2 is SYDVKM. With V trimmed by 6 bases and J by 4 bases, 13 bases remained unmatched. The CDR3 length is 16 residues. The CDR3 DNA is TGTGCCAGCAGACCCGTCCCAGGGACAGGGTTTTACGAGCAGTACTTC. This translates into CASRPVPGTGFYEQYF.

This clonotype was detected ten times or more. This chain uses TRBV5-4 with TRBJ1-2; D not resolved. The germline V and J ends were trimmed by 3 bases and 4 bases, with 7 bases remaining between them. The CDR3 spans 12 residues. Per germline, CDR1 SGHNT and CDR2 YYREEE (reference sequence). CDR3 sequence reads: CASSSDGYGYTF. CDR3 nucleotide sequence: TGTGCCAGCAGCTCCGACGGCTATGGCTACACCTTC.

This clonotype turned up a few times. This chain links TRBV10-3 with TRBJ1-1; tentatively, D is TRBD1 (5 bases). Germline V gene data show CDR1 as ENHRY and CDR2 as SYGVKD. V was shortened by 6 bases and J by 11 bases, with 28 bases between the two germline ends. This CDR3 has 16 residues. CDR3 sequence: CAIRSGGEPGGEIAFF. Here the CDR3 DNA reads TGTGCCATCAGGTCGGGCGGGGAGCCCGGAGGGGAGATTGCTTTCTTT.

This chain links TRBV12-3 or TRBV12-4 with TRBJ2-5, with D tentatively TRBD1 (5 bases). This CDR3 is built from 12 residues. Trimming removed 5 bases at V and 3 bases at J, with 7 bases between. CDR3 coding DNA: TGTGCCAGCAGTCCAGGGAAAGAGACCCAGTACTTC. Residues: CASSPGKETQYF.

This chain joins TRBV24-1 and TRBJ2-1; 7 nucleotides align to TRBD1. Germline V CDR1 and CDR2: KGHDR, SFDVKD. J gave up 6 bases and V 1 base, and 5 bases lay outside the gene matches. The CDR3 loop spans 15 amino acids. CDR3: CATSDLKAGGNEQFF. The DNA for the CDR3 is TGTGCCACCAGTGATTTAAAGGCAGGGGGCAATGAGCAGTTCTTC.